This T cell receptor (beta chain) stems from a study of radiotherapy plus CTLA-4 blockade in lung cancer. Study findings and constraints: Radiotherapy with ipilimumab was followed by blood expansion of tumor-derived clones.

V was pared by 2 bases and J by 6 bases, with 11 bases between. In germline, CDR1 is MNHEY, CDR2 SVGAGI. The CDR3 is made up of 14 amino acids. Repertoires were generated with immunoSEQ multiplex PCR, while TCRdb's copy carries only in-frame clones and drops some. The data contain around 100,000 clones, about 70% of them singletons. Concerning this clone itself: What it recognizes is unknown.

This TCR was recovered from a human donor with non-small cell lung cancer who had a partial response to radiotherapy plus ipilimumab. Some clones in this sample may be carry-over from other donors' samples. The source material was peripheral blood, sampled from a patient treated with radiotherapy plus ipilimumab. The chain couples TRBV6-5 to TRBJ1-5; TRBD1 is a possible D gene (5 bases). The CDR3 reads CASSYTRVGQPQHF. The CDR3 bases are TGTGCCAGCAGTTACACCAGGGTAGGTCAGCCCCAGCATTTT.